This is a list of T cell receptor beta chains from one sample in a study of vaccination effects on CD4 cells after COVID-19. Their antigen targets remain unknown. TCRdb keeps only in-frame clones here, not all; method: immunoSEQ multiplex PCR. The sample gives tens of thousands of clones, roughly 80% of which show up once; more than 2% is in the top ten. The starting material was CD4+ T cells from PBMCs cultured without peptide, obtained after COVID-19 vaccination. The receptors shown here come from a human donor who received a COVID-19 vaccine. CDR3s include the opening cysteine and the closing phenylalanine or tryptophan. Each record gives: V gene, J gene, CDR3 protein.

TRBV12-3/TRBV12-4	TRBJ2-1	CASTGEQFF
TRBV2	TRBJ1-3	CASNYQDSGNTIYF
TRBV2	TRBJ2-2	CASTRHTGELFF
TRBV3-1/TRBV3-2	TRBJ2-3	CASSPDRGITDTQYF
TRBV29-1	TRBJ1-2	CSVGEYGYTF
TRBV19	TRBJ2-3	CASSIGSGTDTQYF
TRBV2	TRBJ1-2	CASTQGGSNYGYTF
TRBV28	TRBJ1-1	CASSPPGENTEAFF
TRBV3-1/TRBV3-2	TRBJ1-5	CASSPGGARSNQPQHF
TRBV3-1/TRBV3-2	TRBJ2-2	CASSQTAGAYTGELFF